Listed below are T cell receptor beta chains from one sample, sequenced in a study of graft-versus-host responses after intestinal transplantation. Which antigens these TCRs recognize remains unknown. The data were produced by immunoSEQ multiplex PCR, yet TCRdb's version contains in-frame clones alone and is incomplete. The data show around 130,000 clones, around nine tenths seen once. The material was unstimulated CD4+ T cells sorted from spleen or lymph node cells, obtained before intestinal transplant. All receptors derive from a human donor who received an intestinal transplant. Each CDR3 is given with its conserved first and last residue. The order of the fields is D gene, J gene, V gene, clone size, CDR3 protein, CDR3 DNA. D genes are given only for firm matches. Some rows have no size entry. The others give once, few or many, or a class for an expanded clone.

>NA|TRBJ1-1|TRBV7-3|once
CAPGGTEAFF
TGTGCCCCGGGTGGCACTGAAGCTTTCTTT
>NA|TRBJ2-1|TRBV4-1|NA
CASSQVRITREHYNEQFF
TGCGCCAGCAGCCAAGTTCGCATTACGAGAGAACATTACAATGAGCAGTTCTTC
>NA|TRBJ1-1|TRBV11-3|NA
CASSLRDTSQAFF
TGTGCCAGCAGCCTCAGAGACACCTCACAAGCTTTCTTT
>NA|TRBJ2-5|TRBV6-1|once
CASSDMRAEGQETQYF
TGTGCCAGCAGTGATATGAGGGCAGAAGGCCAAGAGACCCAGTACTTC
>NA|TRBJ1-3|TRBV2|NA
CASKSGGSGNTIYF
TGTGCCAGCAAGAGCGGGGGGTCTGGAAACACCATATATTTT
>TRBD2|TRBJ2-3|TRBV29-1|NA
CSVAGKGTSSGGALTDTQYF
TGCAGCGTCGCCGGTAAAGGGACAAGCAGCGGGGGGGCCCTGACAGATACGCAGTATTTT
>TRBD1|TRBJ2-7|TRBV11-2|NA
CASSLQTGGRYEQYF
TGTGCCAGCAGCCTCCAGACAGGGGGGCGGTACGAGCAGTACTTC
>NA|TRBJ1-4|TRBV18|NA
CASSPGADEKLFF
TGTGCCAGCTCACCAGGGGCCGATGAAAAACTGTTTTTT
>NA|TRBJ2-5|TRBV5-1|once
CASSSGTRQETQYF
TGCGCCAGCAGCAGTGGGACACGTCAAGAGACCCAGTACTTC
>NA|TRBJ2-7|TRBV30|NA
CAWSVRFAYEQYF
TGTGCCTGGAGTGTAAGATTCGCCTACGAGCAGTACTTC
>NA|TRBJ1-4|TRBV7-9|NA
CASTNPTGSQLFF
TGTGCCAGCACCAACCCGACAGGCTCCCAACTGTTTTTT
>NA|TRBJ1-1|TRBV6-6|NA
CASSYSERRTEAFF
TGTGCCAGCAGTTACTCCGAGAGAAGAACTGAAGCTTTCTTT
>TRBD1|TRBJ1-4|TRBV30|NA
CAWRDRGPNEKLFF
TGTGCCTGGAGAGACAGGGGACCGAATGAAAAACTGTTTTTT
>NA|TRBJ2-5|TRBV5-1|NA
CASSLADRYQETQYF
TGCGCCAGCAGCTTGGCAGACAGATATCAAGAGACCCAGTACTTC
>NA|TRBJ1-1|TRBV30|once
CAWSVQIEAFF
TGTGCCTGGAGTGTGCAGATTGAAGCTTTCTTT
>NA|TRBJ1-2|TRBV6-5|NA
CASMRTGRGYTF
TGTGCCAGCATGCGAACAGGCCGGGGCTACACCTTC
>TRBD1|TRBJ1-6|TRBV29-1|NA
CSVADRAGDSPLHF
TGCAGCGTTGCTGACAGGGCCGGCGATTCACCCCTCCACTTT
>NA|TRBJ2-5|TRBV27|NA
CASRRAQETQYF
TGTGCCAGCAGACGGGCCCAAGAGACCCAGTACTTC
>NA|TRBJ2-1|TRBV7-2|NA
CASSLARLVGKDNEQFF
TGTGCCAGCAGCTTAGCCCGACTAGTGGGAAAGGACAATGAGCAGTTCTTC
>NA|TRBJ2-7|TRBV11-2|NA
CASSPSSGAYEQYF
TGTGCCAGCAGCCCGAGTTCTGGGGCTTACGAGCAGTACTTC
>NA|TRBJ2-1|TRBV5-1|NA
CASSLGGAQYNEQFF
TGCGCCAGCAGCTTGGGGGGGGCGCAATACAATGAGCAGTTCTTC
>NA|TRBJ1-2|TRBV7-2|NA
CASSTYPKGRPNYGYTF
TGTGCCAGCAGCACATATCCGAAAGGGAGACCTAACTATGGCTACACCTTC
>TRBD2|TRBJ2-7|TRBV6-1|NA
CASRGGGAAYEQYF
TGTGCCAGCAGAGGCGGGGGGGCCGCCTACGAGCAGTACTTC
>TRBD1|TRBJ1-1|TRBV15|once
CATSRDYVPRQGNTEAFF
TGTGCCACCAGCAGAGATTACGTTCCGCGACAGGGGAACACTGAAGCTTTCTTT
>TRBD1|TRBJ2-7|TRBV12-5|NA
CASGLVSRGGQGEAYEQYF
TGTGCTAGTGGTTTGGTTAGTCGGGGTGGACAGGGAGAGGCCTACGAGCAGTACTTC
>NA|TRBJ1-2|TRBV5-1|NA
CASSLDRGTNYGYTF
TGCGCCAGCAGCTTGGATAGGGGGACTAACTATGGCTACACCTTC
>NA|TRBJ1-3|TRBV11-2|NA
CASSFIPPGAGRNTIYF
TGTGCCAGCAGCTTCATTCCGCCGGGGGCAGGGAGAAACACCATATATTTT
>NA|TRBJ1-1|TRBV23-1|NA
CASSLNRTAADRLNTEAFF
TGCGCCAGCAGCCTCAATCGAACTGCGGCGGATCGGTTGAACACTGAAGCTTTCTTT
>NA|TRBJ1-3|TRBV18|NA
CASSITQGSRSGNTIYF
TGTGCCAGCTCTATCACCCAGGGTTCAAGGTCTGGAAACACCATATATTTT
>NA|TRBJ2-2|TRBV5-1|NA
CASSLGPQNTGELFF
TGCGCCAGCAGCTTAGGACCCCAGAACACCGGGGAGCTGTTTTTT
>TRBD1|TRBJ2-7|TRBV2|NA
CASHTQGPYEQYF
TGTGCCAGCCACACACAGGGGCCCTACGAGCAGTACTTC
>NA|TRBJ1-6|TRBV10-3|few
CAISERGQGVSPLHF
TGTGCCATCAGTGAACGGGGGCAGGGAGTTTCACCCCTCCACTTT
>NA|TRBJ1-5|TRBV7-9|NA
CASSRGQSNQPQHF
TGTGCCAGCAGCCGAGGACAAAGCAATCAGCCCCAGCATTTT
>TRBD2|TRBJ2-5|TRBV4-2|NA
CASSQGGGAGEETQYF
TGTGCCAGCAGCCAGGGCGGCGGAGCGGGGGAAGAGACCCAGTACTTC
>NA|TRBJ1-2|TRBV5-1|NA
CASSLEPRGNYGYTF
TGCGCCAGCAGCTTGGAGCCCCGAGGGAACTATGGCTACACCTTC
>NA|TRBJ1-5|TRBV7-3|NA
CASSSVPDQPQHF
TGTGCCAGCAGCTCGGTCCCGGATCAGCCCCAGCATTTT
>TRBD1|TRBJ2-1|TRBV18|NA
CASSRTGTGGNEQFF
TGTGCCAGCTCTCGTACCGGGACAGGGGGCAATGAGCAGTTCTTC
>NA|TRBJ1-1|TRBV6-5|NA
CATSPGGNTEAFF
TGTGCCACCAGCCCGGGGGGAAACACTGAAGCTTTCTTT
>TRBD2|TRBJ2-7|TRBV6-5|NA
CASRRELAGYEQYF
TGTGCCAGCAGAAGGGAACTAGCGGGCTACGAGCAGTACTTC
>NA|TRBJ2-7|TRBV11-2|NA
CASSLELWSSYEQYF
TGTGCCAGCAGCTTAGAATTATGGAGCTCCTACGAGCAGTACTTC
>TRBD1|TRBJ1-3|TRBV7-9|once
CASSSTTGGHGNTIYF
TGTGCCAGCAGCTCTACCACAGGGGGCCATGGAAACACCATATATTTT
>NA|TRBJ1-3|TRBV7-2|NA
CASRGDQRNTIYF
TGTGCCAGCAGAGGGGACCAACGAAACACCATATATTTT
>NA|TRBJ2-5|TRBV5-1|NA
CASSGRVGYQETQYF
TGCGCCAGCAGCGGCAGAGTGGGGTACCAAGAGACCCAGTACTTC
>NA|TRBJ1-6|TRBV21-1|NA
CASSKGPVSSYNSPLHF
TGTGCCAGCAGCAAAGGGCCGGTTAGCTCCTATAATTCACCCCTCCACTTT